These T cell receptor beta chains were read from a single sample in a study of beta chain features in type 1 diabetes. Sequencing was performed with immunoSEQ multiplex PCR; in TCRdb, only in-frame clones are kept and a portion is missing. The sample gives over 100,000 clones, under 40% of which show up once; over 0.065% is in the top ten. The sequenced sample consisted of stem cell memory CD4+ T cells from blood. Source of these receptors: a woman under 30 in good health. Each CDR3 is given with its conserved first and last residue. Each record gives: J gene, V gene, clone size, CDR3 protein. Clone sizes are given selectively: once, few, many, or a class where the clone is expanded.

J: TRBJ1-2; V: TRBV11-2; size: .; CDR3: CASSSDREGRGNYGYTF
J: TRBJ2-1; V: TRBV28; size: .; CDR3: CASSPWGQTSYNEQFF
J: TRBJ2-1; V: TRBV6-5; size: .; CDR3: CATRPGGGLYNEQFF
J: TRBJ1-5; V: TRBV28; size: few; CDR3: CASSVQGANQPQHF
J: TRBJ2-1; V: TRBV9; size: .; CDR3: CASSVSGRAVINEQFF
J: TRBJ2-3; V: TRBV28; size: .; CDR3: CASSLTTSVADTQYF
J: TRBJ1-1; V: TRBV19; size: few; CDR3: CASNPQGGQMNTEAFF
J: TRBJ1-4; V: TRBV7-9; size: .; CDR3: CASSLVPRGNEKLFF
J: TRBJ2-5; V: TRBV2; size: few; CDR3: CASGARGEFGTQYF
J: TRBJ1-5; V: TRBV19; size: few; CDR3: CASSIRGGNQPQHF
J: TRBJ1-4; V: TRBV28; size: .; CDR3: CASSLRGVATNEKLFF
J: TRBJ2-1; V: TRBV5-1; size: .; CDR3: CASSLVWVAGNNEQFF
J: TRBJ2-2; V: TRBV5-1; size: .; CDR3: CASTLSGREGPGELFF
J: TRBJ1-1; V: TRBV27; size: .; CDR3: CASSLWQGTEAFF
J: TRBJ2-3; V: TRBV28; size: few; CDR3: CASSRDYVSQYF
J: TRBJ2-1; V: TRBV29-1; size: few; CDR3: CSVEDLRNGNEQFF
J: TRBJ2-1; V: TRBV19; size: .; CDR3: CASNGVGGRVYNEQFF
J: TRBJ1-4; V: TRBV15; size: .; CDR3: CATSTSGGRLFF
J: TRBJ2-5; V: TRBV2; size: few; CDR3: CASTAGLRRRQETQYF
J: TRBJ2-3; V: TRBV10-3; size: few; CDR3: CAIGGLGDDTQYF
J: TRBJ1-1; V: TRBV7-9; size: .; CDR3: CASSSPTGYPRTEAFF
J: TRBJ2-1; V: TRBV12-5; size: .; CDR3: CASGPGLAGYNEQFF
J: TRBJ2-5; V: TRBV7-9; size: .; CDR3: CASSFKGGGETQYF
J: TRBJ1-3; V: TRBV30; size: .; CDR3: CAWSSQGSGTIYF
J: TRBJ2-3; V: TRBV7-9; size: .; CDR3: CASSLALEREGRVTQYF
J: TRBJ1-2; V: TRBV19; size: .; CDR3: CASTPLGANYGYTF
J: TRBJ1-4; V: TRBV5-1; size: .; CDR3: CASSLSSGNEKLFF
J: TRBJ1-1; V: TRBV7-8; size: .; CDR3: CASSFFPSGVGRGTEAFF
J: TRBJ2-2; V: TRBV6-5; size: few; CDR3: CASSYVGAVYFGELFF
J: TRBJ2-7; V: TRBV18; size: .; CDR3: CASSPEAGPFEQYF
J: TRBJ2-1; V: TRBV6-5; size: .; CDR3: CASSQGSPGVKGQFF
J: TRBJ2-7; V: TRBV10-3; size: few; CDR3: CAISESRGMEQYF
J: TRBJ2-1; V: TRBV7-9; size: few; CDR3: CASSLSRFTDNEQFF
J: TRBJ1-4; V: TRBV5-1; size: .; CDR3: CASSWDRVNEKLFF
J: TRBJ1-5; V: TRBV6-1; size: .; CDR3: CASSESLNQPQHF
J: TRBJ1-2; V: TRBV29-1; size: .; CDR3: CSVVTPADRGHYGYTF
J: TRBJ2-3; V: TRBV5-4; size: .; CDR3: CASSWGLGSSTDTQYF
J: TRBJ2-1; V: TRBV28; size: few; CDR3: CASLLGGGFSYNEQFF
J: TRBJ1-3; V: TRBV7-2; size: .; CDR3: CASSFDRGSGNTIYF
J: TRBJ1-5; V: TRBV6-5; size: few; CDR3: CASSYSEVGNQPQHF
J: TRBJ2-1; V: TRBV6-6; size: few; CDR3: CASSPGTAMVEQFF
J: TRBJ2-2; V: TRBV4-2; size: .; CDR3: CASSPKVGANTGELFF
J: TRBJ2-3; V: TRBV28; size: .; CDR3: CASSVPGLAGAGDTQYF
J: TRBJ1-1; V: TRBV28; size: .; CDR3: CASSSLGVNTEAFF
J: TRBJ2-1; V: TRBV18; size: few; CDR3: CASSLHSSGFNNEQFF
J: TRBJ1-5; V: TRBV11-2; size: .; CDR3: CASSRTGGGNQPQHF
J: TRBJ2-2; V: TRBV9; size: .; CDR3: CASSGLAGGREELFF
J: TRBJ2-1; V: TRBV18; size: few; CDR3: CASSPPQGIDNEQFF
J: TRBJ1-1; V: TRBV6-5; size: .; CDR3: CASSLKQASNTEAFF
J: TRBJ2-7; V: TRBV7-9; size: .; CDR3: CASSLSLAGIHEQYF
J: TRBJ2-3; V: TRBV7-2; size: .; CDR3: CASTSLAGRADTQYF
J: TRBJ2-3; V: TRBV28; size: .; CDR3: CASTGGTVITDTQYF
J: TRBJ1-2; V: TRBV5-1; size: .; CDR3: CASSPHRDRRGYTF
J: TRBJ2-4; V: TRBV5-1; size: .; CDR3: CASSSTGSQNIQYF
J: TRBJ1-1; V: TRBV11-2; size: few; CDR3: CASSPLGRGVTEAFF
J: TRBJ2-1; V: TRBV28; size: few; CDR3: CASTPWGAGGRFGNEQFF
J: TRBJ1-2; V: TRBV28; size: few; CDR3: CASTLGQNYGYTF
J: TRBJ2-7; V: TRBV23-1; size: few; CDR3: CASSQSWTGGFEQYF
J: TRBJ2-2; V: TRBV13; size: few; CDR3: CASSLGRGGSWYTGELFF